One and the same sample provided the 3 T cell receptor beta chains below, sequenced in a study of PD-1 blockade in classical Hodgkin lymphoma. The time point: cycle 4 day 1 (C4D1), after more than five weeks of nivolumab. All patients relapsed after autologous stem cell transplantation, and brentuximab vedotin exposure varied. The study isolated CD8+ T cells from thawed PBMCs by magnetic negative selection. The method was immunoSEQ multiplex PCR; TCRdb's version includes in-frame clones alone and lacks a portion of them. This sample has about 7,800 clones, with about three quarters found just once. This specimen consisted of CD8+ T cells from blood, obtained before the fourth cycle of nivolumab. The receptor set was obtained from a human donor with classical Hodgkin lymphoma.

The V gene is TRBV5-4, the J gene TRBJ1-5; D gene uncertain. V was trimmed by 4 bases and J by 2 bases, leaving 7 bases between them. CDR3 length: 13 amino acids. The germline V gene encodes CDR1 SGHNT and CDR2 YYREEE (reference sequence). The CDR3 loop reads CASSLDGNQPQHF. In DNA, the CDR3 is TGTGCCAGCAGCCTGGACGGCAATCAGCCCCAGCATTTT.

This clone has more than one count but fewer than ten. This sequence joins TRBV7-9 and TRBJ1-2; possibly TRBD1 for D (6 bases). CDR3 length: 13 amino acids. Trimming pared 4 bases from V and 8 bases from J, leaving 14 bases between. Germline lookup yields CDR1 SEHNR and CDR2 FQNEAQ (reference sequence). Written as DNA, the CDR3 is TGTGCCAGCAGCTCTCAGGGGCTGGGGGGCTACACCTTC. This gives the protein CASSSQGLGGYTF.

This clone was seen just once. V and J are TRBV7-2 and TRBJ1-2; TRBD1 agrees at 7 bases. CDR1 is SGHTA and CDR2 is FQGNSA in the germline V gene. The CDR3 extends over 17 amino acids. V shed 3 bases, J shed 6 bases, and the junction held 16 bases outside the gene matches. CDR3 region: CASSFLFGTAVVDGYTF. The CDR3 coding sequence is TGTGCCAGCAGCTTCCTTTTCGGGACAGCAGTAGTTGATGGCTACACCTTC.